The T cell receptor (beta chain) under discussion was sequenced for a study of blood T cells in healthy people across ages. Together with a sample-barcoded 5' primer, a J-beta primer mix was included in a second PCR lasting about 6 to 11 cycles. In TCRdb, the 5' RACE reads were re-called with MiXCR into one record per CDR3 protein. The table records around 940,000 distinct CDR3 sequences, just over 50% of them present only once. Study-level results: The long-lived group displayed more naive CD4+ cells, plus higher diversity, than the aged donors did.

With respect to this clonotype: Its antigen is as yet unknown.

Sample: blood. This sequence originates from an older woman in good health.

The CDR3 coding sequence is TGCAGTGCCTGGACAACGTCACTGTCCTTCTATGGCTACACCTTC. This sequence encodes CSAWTTSLSFYGYTF. The chain carries TRBV20-1 and TRBJ1-2, with TRBD1 as a possible D gene (5 bases). The CDR3 extends over 15 amino acids. The germline gives CDR1 DFQATT, CDR2 SNEGSKA (reference sequence). The V and J ends lost 6 bases and 4 bases respectively, with 21 bases between them.